Here is one TCR beta chain with its context. Its specificity is not known. The repertoire was sequenced with immunoSEQ multiplex PCR; TCRdb's copy has only in-frame clones and lacks some. This table holds 2 million or so clones, 90% to 95% found once. This record comes from a study of shared clonotypes between healthy human individuals. Broader study findings: When compared with the clonotypes that were shared by all four sorted-subset donors, the non-shared clonotypes turned out to have lower generation probabilities. As a rule, naive subsets had a larger estimated richness than memory subsets. Only blood was sampled, and tissue TCR repertoires likely differ from blood ones.

The sample was naive CD4+ T cells sorted from blood. Described subset: CD45RA+ positively selected. This TCR came from a man between 18 and 29 years old in good health.

The CDR3 loop reads CAAGRSFNSPLHF. For the CDR3, the DNA is TGTGCAGCAGGACGGAGCTTTAATTCACCCCTCCACTTT. The genes are TRBV19 and TRBJ1-6, with D unclear. There are 13 residues in the CDR3. Germline loops: CDR1 LNHDA, CDR2 SQIVND (reference sequence).